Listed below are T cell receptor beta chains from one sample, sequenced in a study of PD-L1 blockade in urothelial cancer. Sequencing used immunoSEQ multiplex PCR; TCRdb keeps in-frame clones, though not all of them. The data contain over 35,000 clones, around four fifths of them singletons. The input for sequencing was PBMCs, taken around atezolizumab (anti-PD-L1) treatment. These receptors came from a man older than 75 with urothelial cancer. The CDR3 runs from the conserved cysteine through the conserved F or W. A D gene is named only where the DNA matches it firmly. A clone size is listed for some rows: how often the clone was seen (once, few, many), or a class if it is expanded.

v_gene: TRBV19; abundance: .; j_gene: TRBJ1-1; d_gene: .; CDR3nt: TGTGCCAGTAGTATTCTTCAGGGAAACACTGAAGCTTTCTTT; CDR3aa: CASSILQGNTEAFF
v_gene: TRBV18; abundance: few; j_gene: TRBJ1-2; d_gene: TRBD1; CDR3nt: TGTGCCAGCTCACCAATCCGGGACAGGGGAATGGGAGGCTACACCTTC; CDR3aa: CASSPIRDRGMGGYTF
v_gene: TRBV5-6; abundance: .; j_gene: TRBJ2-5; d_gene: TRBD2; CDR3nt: TGTGCCAGCAGCTTTAGTAGCGGGAGAATAGAGACCCAGTACTTC; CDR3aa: CASSFSSGRIETQYF
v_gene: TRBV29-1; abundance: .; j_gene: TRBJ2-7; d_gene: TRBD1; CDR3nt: TGCAGCGTCGGACAGGGTCGAGGGGAGCAGTACTTC; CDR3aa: CSVGQGRGEQYF
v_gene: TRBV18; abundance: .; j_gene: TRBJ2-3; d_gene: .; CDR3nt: TGTGCCAGCTCACCATCGAACCTACCCACTAGCACAGATACGCAGTATTTT; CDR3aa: CASSPSNLPTSTDTQYF
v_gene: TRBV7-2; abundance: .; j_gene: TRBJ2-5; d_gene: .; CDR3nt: TGTGCCAGCAGCTTAGGCACAGCCCAAGAGACCCAGTACTTC; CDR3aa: CASSLGTAQETQYF
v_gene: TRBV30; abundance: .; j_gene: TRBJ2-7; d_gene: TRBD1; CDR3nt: TGTGCCTGGAGGGCACTCGGGACAGTCTACGAGCAGTACTTC; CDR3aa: CAWRALGTVYEQYF
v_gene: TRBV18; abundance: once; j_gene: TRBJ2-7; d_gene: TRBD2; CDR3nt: TGTGCCAGCTCGGCCGGGACTAGCGGGAGCAAGGGGCTCGAGCAGTACTTC; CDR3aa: CASSAGTSGSKGLEQYF
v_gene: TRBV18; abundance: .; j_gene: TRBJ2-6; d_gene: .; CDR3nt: TGTGCCAGCTCACCACCGGCAGGAGGAGGGGCCAACGTCCTGACTTTC; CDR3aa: CASSPPAGGGANVLTF
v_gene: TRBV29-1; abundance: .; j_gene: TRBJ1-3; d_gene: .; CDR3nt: TGCAGCGTTGATGCGGGGACGCACGGAAACACCATATATTTT; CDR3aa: CSVDAGTHGNTIYF
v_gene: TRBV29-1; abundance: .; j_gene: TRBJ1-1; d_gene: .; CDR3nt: TGCAGCGTTGCCCGGGAGGCTGAAGCTTTCTTT; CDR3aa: CSVAREAEAFF
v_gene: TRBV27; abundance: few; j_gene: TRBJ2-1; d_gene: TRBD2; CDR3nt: TGTGCCAGCAGGCCTGACCTCTCGACTAGCGGAGCCTCCAATGAGCAGTTCTTC; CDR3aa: CASRPDLSTSGASNEQFF
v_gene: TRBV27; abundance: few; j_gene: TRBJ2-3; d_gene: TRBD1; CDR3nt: TGTGCCAGCAGCCCCGGGACAGGGAGCACAGATACGCAGTATTTT; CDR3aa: CASSPGTGSTDTQYF
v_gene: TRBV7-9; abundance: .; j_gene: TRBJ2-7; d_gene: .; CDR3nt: TGTGCCAGCAGCTTAGCCGGGACATCTTACGAGCAGTACTTC; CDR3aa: CASSLAGTSYEQYF
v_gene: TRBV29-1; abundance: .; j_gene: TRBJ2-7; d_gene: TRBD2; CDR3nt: TGCAGCGTTGTAGTAGCGGGTACCTACGAGCAGTACTTC; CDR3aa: CSVVVAGTYEQYF
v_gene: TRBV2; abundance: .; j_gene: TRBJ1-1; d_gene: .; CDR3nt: TGTGCCAGCAGTGTCGGTCTGAACACTGAAGCTTTCTTT; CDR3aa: CASSVGLNTEAFF
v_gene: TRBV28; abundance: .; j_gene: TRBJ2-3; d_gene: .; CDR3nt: TGTGCCAGCATTCCTAATGTCGGACAGAGGGGCACAGATACGCAGTATTTT; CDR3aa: CASIPNVGQRGTDTQYF
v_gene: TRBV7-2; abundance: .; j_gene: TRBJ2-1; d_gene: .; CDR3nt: TGTGCCAGCAGCTTAACTAGTTTCACGCATGAGCAGTTCTTC; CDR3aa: CASSLTSFTHEQFF
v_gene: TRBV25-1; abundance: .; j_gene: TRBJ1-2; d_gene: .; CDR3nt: TGTGCCAGCAGTGGACGGTGGAGGGATGGCTACACCTTC; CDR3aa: CASSGRWRDGYTF
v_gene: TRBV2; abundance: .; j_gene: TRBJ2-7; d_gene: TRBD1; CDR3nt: TGTGCCAGCAGTGACGTCGACAGGGACTCCTACGAGCAGTACTTC; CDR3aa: CASSDVDRDSYEQYF
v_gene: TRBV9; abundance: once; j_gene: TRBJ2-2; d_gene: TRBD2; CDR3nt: TGTGCCAGCAGTCTACGGTCACTTAGCGGGAGTGGGGAGCTGTTTTTT; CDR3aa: CASSLRSLSGSGELFF
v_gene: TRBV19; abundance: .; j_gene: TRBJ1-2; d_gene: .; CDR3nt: TGTGCCAGTAGTATGCCCCGGGGGATTAACTATGGCTACACCTTC; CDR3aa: CASSMPRGINYGYTF
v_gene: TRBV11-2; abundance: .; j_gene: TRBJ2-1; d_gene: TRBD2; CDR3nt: TGTGCCAGCAGCTTAACCTCCACTAGCGGGAGGAGGGGTGAGCAGTTCTTC; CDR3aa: CASSLTSTSGRRGEQFF
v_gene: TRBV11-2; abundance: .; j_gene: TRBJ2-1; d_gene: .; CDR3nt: TGTGCCAGCAGCTTAGACGGGAGTCCCTACAATGAGCAGTTCTTC; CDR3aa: CASSLDGSPYNEQFF